These 24 T cell receptor beta chains were sequenced from one sample in a study of T cell repertoires in cytomegalovirus infection. TCRdb re-called the reads through MiXCR, storing one row per CDR3 protein. This table has more than 350,000 distinct CDR3 sequences, approximately 31% appearing once. Sequenced material: PBMCs. The receptors were sampled from a human donor in good health (CMV status not recorded). Some clones in this sample may be carry-over from other donors' samples.

This clonotype showed up just a few times. V and J are TRBV6-6 and TRBJ1-3; 7 nucleotides match TRBD1. CDR1 is MNHNY and CDR2 is SVGAGI in the germline V gene (reference sequence). The junction had 10 bases not matched to a gene; V was cut back by 8 bases and J by 0 bases. CDR3 length: 16 amino acids. Here the CDR3 DNA reads TGTGCCAGCGGGTTACAGGGGACGTCCTCTGGAAACACCATATATTTT. Its protein product is CASGLQGTSSGNTIYF.

This chain links TRBV11-1 with TRBJ1-1, with D maybe TRBD1 (5 bases). The germline V and J ends were trimmed by 5 bases and 0 bases, with 13 bases remaining between them. This CDR3 is 15 amino acids long. From germline, CDR1 is SGHAT and CDR2 FQDESV (reference sequence). For the CDR3, the DNA is TGTGCCAGCAGCCCTACGCCGGGGGTGAACACTGAAGCTTTCTTT. Translating gives CASSPTPGVNTEAFF.

This clonotype was recorded only once. A much bigger clone sits one base away, suggesting this may be a read error. This chain uses TRBV12-3 or TRBV12-4 with TRBJ1-3; D is undetermined. CDR3 length: 15 amino acids. The CDR3 DNA reads TGTGACAGCAGTTTGGGAGGGATGTCTGGAAACACCATATATTTT. Amino acid sequence: CDSSLGGMSGNTIYF.

The J gene is TRBJ1-1, the V gene TRBV5-6; possibly TRBD1 for D (5 bases). Trimming took off 2 bases at V and 0 bases at J, with 11 bases between the two ends. The CDR3 totals 15 residues. Germline assignment: CDR1 SGHDT and CDR2 YYEEEE. CDR3 loop: CASSFLKGLNTEAFF. The CDR3 DNA follows: TGTGCCAGCAGCTTTTTGAAGGGGTTGAACACTGAAGCTTTCTTT.

J is TRBJ1-1 and V is TRBV2, with unresolved D. Germline V gene data show CDR1 as SNHLY and CDR2 as FYNNEI. Trimming removed 3 bases from V and 3 bases from J, with 14 bases in between. There are 15 residues in the CDR3. CDR3 region: CASSEGLGLDTEAFF. The CDR3 nucleotides are TGTGCCAGCAGTGAGGGTCTTGGTTTGGACACTGAAGCTTTCTTT.

The V and J genes are TRBV6-2 or TRBV6-3 and TRBJ2-7; 7 bases fit TRBD1. The CDR3 covers 15 residues. The junction had 10 bases not matched to a gene; V was cut back by 6 bases and J by 2 bases. The germline V gene encodes CDR1 MNHEY and CDR2 SVGEGT. The DNA of the CDR3 is TGTGCCAGCAGCCGAGGACAGGCTAGGACCTACGAGCAGTACTTC. It specifies CASSRGQARTYEQYF.

Details on this clonotype: An end of the junction differs from the germline gene, which may be a read error. The rearrangement links TRBV24-1 to TRBJ2-3, with 11 nucleotides matching TRBD2. This CDR3 is built from 17 residues. Germline assignment: CDR1 KGHDR and CDR2 SFDVKD. CDR3 DNA sequence: TGTGCCGCCAGTGACCAAAGACTAGCGGGGATCACAGATACGCAGTATTTT. This encodes CAASDQRLAGITDTQYF.

Many counts were recorded for this clonotype. J is TRBJ2-3 and V is TRBV7-2; no reliable D call. Germline CDR1 is SGHTA and CDR2 is FQGNSA. The CDR3 totals 16 residues. The V end lost 2 bases, the J end lost 0 bases, and 12 bases lay between the germline ends. The CDR3 coding sequence is TGTGCCAGCAGCTTAAGGACCAAGAGAAGCACAGATACGCAGTATTTT. Translated: CASSLRTKRSTDTQYF.

There are many counts of this clonotype. This chain uses TRBV4-1 with TRBJ2-7; D unclear. The V end was cut by 0 bases, the J end by 2 bases, with 5 bases between. The CDR3 spans 13 residues. Germline CDR1 reads MGHRA; CDR2 reads YSYEKL. The CDR3 reads CASSQERTYEQYF. The CDR3 DNA sequence: TGCGCCAGCAGCCAAGAAAGAACCTACGAGCAGTACTTC.

This clonotype was recorded at least ten times. V gene TRBV19 combines with J gene TRBJ1-5, with 10 bases fitting TRBD1. Trimming cost V 4 bases and J 3 bases; bases outside gene matches: 3. Per germline, CDR1 LNHDA and CDR2 SQIVND (reference sequence). This CDR3 has 15 residues. This chain's CDR3 is CASSRDRGLNQPQHF. The CDR3 DNA sequence: TGTGCCAGTAGTAGAGACAGGGGGCTCAATCAGCCCCAGCATTTT.

The chain is built from TRBV28 and TRBJ2-7; 8 positions agree with TRBD2. CDR1 MDHEN and CDR2 SYDVKM come from the germline V gene. The CDR3 spans 14 residues. After removal of 1 base from V and 6 bases from J, the junction contained 5 bases not matched to a gene. The CDR3 is CASSLLAGSSEQYF. The CDR3 DNA follows: TGTGCCAGCAGTTTATTAGCGGGGAGCAGCGAGCAGTACTTC.

This clonotype was detected only a few times. V and J are TRBV5-1 and TRBJ1-4; 7 bases match TRBD1. Germline V CDR1 and CDR2: SGHRS, YFSETQ. There are 16 residues in the CDR3. The J segment lost 5 bases and the V segment lost 0 bases, leaving 7 bases of the junction unmatched. The CDR3 sequence is CASSLARVDRNEKLFF. Written as DNA, the CDR3 is TGCGCCAGCAGCTTGGCCCGTGTGGACAGGAATGAAAAACTGTTTTTT. Combining the CDR3 with reference TRBV5-1 and TRBJ1-4 gives the whole variable domain KAGVTQTPRYLIKTRGQQVTLSCSPISGHRSVSWYQQTPGQGLQFLFEYFSETQRNKGNFPGRFSGRQFSNSRSEMNVSTLELGDSALYLCASSLARVDRNEKLFFGSGTQLSVL.

V usage is TRBV15 and J usage is TRBJ1-1; D is uncertain. Germline CDR1 and CDR2: LNHNV and YYDKDF (reference sequence). This CDR3 comprises 16 residues. Trimming shortened V by 4 bases and J by 1 base, and 16 bases separated the two germline ends. CDR3 nucleotide sequence: TGTGCCACCAGCAAATACCTTGGCTCCAAGAACACTGAAGCTTTCTTT. Amino acids: CATSKYLGSKNTEAFF.

With respect to this clonotype: The germline gene is not matched at one end of the junction; a read error may be the cause. The V call is TRBV10-3, the J call TRBJ1-1; D is undetermined. The CDR3 runs 12 residues. Germline CDR1 reads ENHRY; CDR2 reads SYGVKD. The CDR3: CASRGSSTEDFF. CDR3 sequence (DNA): TGTGCCTCCCGGGGTAGCAGCACTGAAGATTTCTTT.

Turning to this clonotype: Lacking the conserved final phenylalanine or tryptophan, this CDR3 likely reflects a read error. The chain uses TRBV7-8 and TRBJ1-5; D might be TRBD1 (5 bases). Trimming took off 1 base at V and 0 bases at J, with 13 bases between the two ends. Per germline, CDR1 SGHVS and CDR2 FQNEAQ. This CDR3 contains 17 residues. This CDR3 is CASSLDGAGISNQPQHV. The CDR3 DNA follows: TGTGCCAGCAGCTTAGATGGGGCAGGGATTAGCAATCAGCCCCAGCATGTT.

This clonotype was picked up a small number of times. The rearrangement links TRBV20-1 to TRBJ1-2; 7 bases match TRBD1. V was clipped by 0 bases and J by 5 bases; unmatched bases: 9. Germline-derived CDR1 and CDR2 are DFQATT and SNEGSKA (reference sequence). This CDR3 contains 15 residues. This CDR3 reads CSAREGQLLGYGYTF. CDR3 bases: TGCAGTGCTAGAGAGGGACAGCTACTGGGGTATGGCTACACCTTC.

This clonotype showed up many times. This rearrangement joins TRBV7-2 to TRBJ2-7; TRBD1 matches at 9 bases. J lost 7 bases, V lost 3 bases, and 10 bases had no gene match. The CDR3 totals 15 residues. The germline V gene encodes CDR1 SGHTA and CDR2 FQGNSA. The DNA for the CDR3 is TGTGCCAGCAGCTTGGGACAGGGCCTCCTATGGGAGCAGTACTTC. Translation gives CASSLGQGLLWEQYF.

The chain joins TRBV6-1 to TRBJ1-2; 7 positions agree with TRBD1. CDR1 and CDR2 from the germline V gene are MNHNS and SASEGT. V dropped 3 bases and J dropped 8; count of bases not matched to a gene: 6. The CDR3 runs 13 residues. CDR3 bases: TGTGCCAGCAGTGACCGACAGGGTGGAGGCTACACCTTC. Translating it yields CASSDRQGGGYTF.

The rearrangement links TRBV19 to TRBJ2-1; 7 nucleotides align to TRBD1. Looked up from germline, CDR1 is LNHDA and CDR2 is SQIVND (reference sequence). Trimming removed 4 bases from V and 6 bases from J; junction bases left unmatched: 6. The CDR3 contains 14 residues. The CDR3 nucleotides read TGTGCCAGTAGTACAGGGGGACAAATCAATGAGCAGTTCTTC. Translating gives CASSTGGQINEQFF.

This clonotype was counted between two and nine times. V and J are TRBV27 and TRBJ1-6, with a possible D match to TRBD1 (6 bases). Germline CDR1 and CDR2: MNHEY and SMNVEV (reference sequence). Trimming removed 6 bases from V and 6 bases from J, with 18 bases in between. CDR3 length: 16 amino acids. CDR3 in amino acids: CASSVAPTGANSPLHF. Written as DNA, the CDR3 is TGTGCCAGCAGCGTGGCCCCGACAGGAGCTAATTCACCCCTCCACTTT.

V and J are TRBV6-2 or TRBV6-3 and TRBJ2-1; D may be TRBD2 (6 bases). Trimming removed 5 bases from V and 7 bases from J, with 21 bases in between. CDR3 length: 16 amino acids. Per germline, CDR1 MNHEY and CDR2 SVGEGT. CDR3 loop: CASSQSGLREWNEQFF. For the CDR3, the DNA is TGTGCCAGCAGTCAAAGCGGTCTCCGGGAGTGGAATGAGCAGTTCTTC.

The chain combines TRBV2 with TRBJ2-6; 12 bases line up with TRBD1. This CDR3 contains 16 residues. Germline CDR1 SNHLY, CDR2 FYNNEI. Germline trimming cut 10 bases from V and 2 bases from J; bases unmatched to any gene: 6. Here the CDR3 DNA reads TGTGCCACCAGGGACAGGGGGCTCGCTGGGGCCAACGTCCTGACTTTC. Translating gives CATRDRGLAGANVLTF.

V and J are TRBV11-1 and TRBJ2-5; 8 bases align to TRBD2. CDR3 size: 16 residues. V lost 4 bases, J lost 4 bases, and 11 bases stayed unmatched. Germline V gene data show CDR1 as SGHAT and CDR2 as FQDESV (reference sequence). In DNA, the CDR3 is TGTGCCAGCAGCTGGGGTGTTGGAGCGGGGGTAGAGACCCAGTACTTC. Protein sequence: CASSWGVGAGVETQYF.

This sequence joins TRBV28 and TRBJ2-1; D gene unclear. CDR1 is MDHEN, CDR2 SYDVKM, per germline. The CDR3 has 16 residues. The V end was cut by 7 bases, the J end by 1 base, with 17 bases between. The CDR3 nucleotides are TGTGCCAGCACCCCTTATTTTGGGTTTTCCTACAATGAGCAGTTCTTC. It codes for CASTPYFGFSYNEQFF.